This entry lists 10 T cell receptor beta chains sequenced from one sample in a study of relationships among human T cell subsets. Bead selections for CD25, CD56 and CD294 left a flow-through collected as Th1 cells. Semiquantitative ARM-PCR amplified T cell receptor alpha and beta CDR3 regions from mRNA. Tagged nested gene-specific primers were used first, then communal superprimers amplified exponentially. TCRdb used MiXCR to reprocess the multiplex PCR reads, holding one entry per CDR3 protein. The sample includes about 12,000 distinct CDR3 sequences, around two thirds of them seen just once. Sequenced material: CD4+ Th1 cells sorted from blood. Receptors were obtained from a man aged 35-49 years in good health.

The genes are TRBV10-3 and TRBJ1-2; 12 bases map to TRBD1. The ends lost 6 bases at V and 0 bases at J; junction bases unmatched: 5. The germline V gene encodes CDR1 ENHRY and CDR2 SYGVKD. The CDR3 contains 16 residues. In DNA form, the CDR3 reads TGTGCCATCAGCGCGGGACAGGGGGCTCCTAACTATGGCTACACCTTC. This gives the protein CAISAGQGAPNYGYTF.

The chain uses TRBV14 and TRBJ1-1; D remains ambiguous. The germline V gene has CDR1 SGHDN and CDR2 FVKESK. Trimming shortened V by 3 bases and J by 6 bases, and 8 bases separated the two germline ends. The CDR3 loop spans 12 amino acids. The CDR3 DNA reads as TGTGCCAGCAGCCACAAAAACGCTGAAGCTTTCTTT. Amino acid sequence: CASSHKNAEAFF.

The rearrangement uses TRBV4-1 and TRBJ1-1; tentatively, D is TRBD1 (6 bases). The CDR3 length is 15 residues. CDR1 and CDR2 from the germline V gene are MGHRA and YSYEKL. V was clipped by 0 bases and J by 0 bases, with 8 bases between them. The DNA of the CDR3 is TGCGCCAGCAGCCAAGATCAGGGGATGAACACTGAAGCTTTCTTT. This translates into CASSQDQGMNTEAFF.

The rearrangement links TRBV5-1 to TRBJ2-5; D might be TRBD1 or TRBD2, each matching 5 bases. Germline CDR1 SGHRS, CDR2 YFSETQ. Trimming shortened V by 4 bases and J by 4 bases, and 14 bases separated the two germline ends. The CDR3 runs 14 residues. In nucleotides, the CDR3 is TGCGCCAGCAGCCCCGGGGTAGGGGTAGAGACCCAGTACTTC. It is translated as CASSPGVGVETQYF. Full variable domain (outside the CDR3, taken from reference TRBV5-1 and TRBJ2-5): KAGVTQTPRYLIKTRGQQVTLSCSPISGHRSVSWYQQTPGQGLQFLFEYFSETQRNKGNFPGRFSGRQFSNSRSEMNVSTLELGDSALYLCASSPGVGVETQYFGPGTRLLVL.

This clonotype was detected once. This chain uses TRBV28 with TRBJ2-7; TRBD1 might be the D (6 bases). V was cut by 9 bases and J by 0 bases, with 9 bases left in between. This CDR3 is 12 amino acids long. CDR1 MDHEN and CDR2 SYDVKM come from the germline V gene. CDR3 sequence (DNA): TGTGCCAGTCAGGGGAGCTCCTACGAGCAGTACTTC. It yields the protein CASQGSSYEQYF.

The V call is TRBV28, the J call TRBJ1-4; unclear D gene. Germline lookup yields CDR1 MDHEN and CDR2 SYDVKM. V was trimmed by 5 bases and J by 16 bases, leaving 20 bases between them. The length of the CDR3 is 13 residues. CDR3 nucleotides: TGTGCCAGCAGTCCAGGAGGGATGGGGATAACGTTTTTT. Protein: CASSPGGMGITFF.

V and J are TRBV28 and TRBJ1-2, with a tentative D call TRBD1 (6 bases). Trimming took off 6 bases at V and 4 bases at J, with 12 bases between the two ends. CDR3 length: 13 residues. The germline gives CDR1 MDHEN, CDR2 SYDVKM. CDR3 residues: CASSADRRYGYTF. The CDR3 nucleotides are TGTGCCAGCAGCGCAGACAGGCGCTATGGCTACACCTTC.

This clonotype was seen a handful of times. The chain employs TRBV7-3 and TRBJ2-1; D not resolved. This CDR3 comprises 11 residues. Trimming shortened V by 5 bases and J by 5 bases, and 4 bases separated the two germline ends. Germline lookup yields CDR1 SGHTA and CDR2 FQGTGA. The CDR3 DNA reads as TGTGCCAGCAGCCTTAACAATGAGCAGTTCTTC. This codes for CASSLNNEQFF. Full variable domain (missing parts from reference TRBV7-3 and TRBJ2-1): GAGVSQTPSNKVTEKGKYVELRCDPISGHTALYWYRQSLGQGPEFLIYFQGTGAADDSGLPNDRFFAVRPEGSVSTLKIQRTERGDSAVYLCASSLNNEQFFGPGTRLTVL.

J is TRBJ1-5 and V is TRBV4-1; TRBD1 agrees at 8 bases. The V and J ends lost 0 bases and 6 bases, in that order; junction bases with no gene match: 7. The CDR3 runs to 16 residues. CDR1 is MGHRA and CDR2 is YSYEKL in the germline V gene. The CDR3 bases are TGCGCCAGCAGCCAAGAATTTTGGACAGGGAGTCAGCCCCAGCATTTT. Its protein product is CASSQEFWTGSQPQHF.

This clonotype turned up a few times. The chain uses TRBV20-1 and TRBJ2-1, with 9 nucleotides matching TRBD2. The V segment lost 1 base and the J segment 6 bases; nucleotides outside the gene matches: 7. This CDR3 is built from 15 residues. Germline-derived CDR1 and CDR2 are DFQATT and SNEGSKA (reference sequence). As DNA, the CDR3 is TGCAGTGCTAGAGGCGGCGGGAGGGCCGGCAATGAGCAGTTCTTC. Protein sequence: CSARGGGRAGNEQFF.